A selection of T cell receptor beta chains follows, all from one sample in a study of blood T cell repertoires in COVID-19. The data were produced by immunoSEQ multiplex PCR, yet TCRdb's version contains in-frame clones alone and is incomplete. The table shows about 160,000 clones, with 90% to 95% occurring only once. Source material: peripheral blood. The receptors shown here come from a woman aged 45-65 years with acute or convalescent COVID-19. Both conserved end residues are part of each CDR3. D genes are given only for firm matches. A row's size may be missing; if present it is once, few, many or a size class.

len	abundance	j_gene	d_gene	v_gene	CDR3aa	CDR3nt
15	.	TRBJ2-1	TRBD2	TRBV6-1	CASSDTSGSYNEQFF	TGTGCCAGCAGTGACACTAGCGGGAGTTACAATGAGCAGTTCTTC
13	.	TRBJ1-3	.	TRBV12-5	CASGLVNGNTIYF	TGTGCTAGTGGTTTGGTCAATGGAAACACCATATATTTT
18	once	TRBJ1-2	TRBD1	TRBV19	CASSPLGQGLLTNYGYTF	TGTGCCAGTAGTCCCCTCGGACAGGGCCTACTCACGAACTATGGCTACACCTTC
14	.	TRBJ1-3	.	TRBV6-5	CASSQGSSGNTIYF	TGTGCCAGCAGTCAGGGGTCCTCTGGAAACACCATATATTTT
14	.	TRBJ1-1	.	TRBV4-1	CASSQDRSNTEAFF	TGCGCCAGCAGCCAAGACAGGTCTAACACTGAAGCTTTCTTT
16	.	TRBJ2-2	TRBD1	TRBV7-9	CASSPRTGANTGELFF	TGTGCCAGCAGCCCACGGACAGGGGCGAACACCGGGGAGCTGTTTTTT
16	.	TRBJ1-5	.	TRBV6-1	CASSEWGDIAVKPQHF	TGTGCCAGCAGTGAATGGGGAGATATCGCCGTGAAGCCCCAGCATTTT
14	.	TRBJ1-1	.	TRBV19	CASRSDGGRTEAFF	TGTGCCAGTAGGTCGGACGGGGGGCGTACTGAAGCTTTCTTT
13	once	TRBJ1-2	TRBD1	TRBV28	CASRPSDRDGYTF	TGTGCCAGCAGGCCTAGCGACAGGGATGGCTACACCTTC
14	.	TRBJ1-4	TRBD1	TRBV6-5	CASTRTGPNEKLFF	TGTGCCAGCACCCGGACAGGGCCTAACGAAAAACTGTTTTTT
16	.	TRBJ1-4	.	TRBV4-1	CASSQDRGAGGEKLFF	TGCGCCAGCAGCCAAGATAGAGGCGCGGGGGGCGAAAAACTGTTTTTT
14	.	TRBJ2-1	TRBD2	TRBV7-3	CASSRTSDHNEQFF	TGTGCCAGCAGCCGGACTAGCGATCACAATGAGCAGTTCTTC
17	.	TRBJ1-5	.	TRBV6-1	CASSEAVFAGSGQPQHF	TGTGCCAGCAGTGAAGCGGTCTTTGCAGGGTCCGGTCAGCCCCAGCATTTT
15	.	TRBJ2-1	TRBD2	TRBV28	CASRRTSGTYNEQFF	TGTGCCAGCAGGCGGACTAGCGGAACCTACAATGAGCAGTTCTTC
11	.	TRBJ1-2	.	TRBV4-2	CASSSNYGYTF	TGTGCCAGCTCCAGTAACTATGGCTACACCTTC
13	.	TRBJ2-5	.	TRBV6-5	CASSYSTEETQYF	TGTGCCAGCAGTTATAGCACTGAGGAGACCCAGTACTTC
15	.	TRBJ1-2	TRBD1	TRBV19	CASSIPTGGSYGYTF	TGTGCCAGTAGTATCCCGACAGGGGGCAGCTATGGCTACACCTTC
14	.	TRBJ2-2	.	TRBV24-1	CATEDLANTGELFF	TGTGCCACCGAGGATCTCGCGAACACCGGGGAGCTGTTTTTT
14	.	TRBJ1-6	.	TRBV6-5	CASTKGTLNSPLHF	TGTGCCAGCACCAAAGGGACATTAAATTCACCCCTCCACTTT
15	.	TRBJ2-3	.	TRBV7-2	CASSLFGRVTDTQYF	TGTGCCAGCAGCTTATTTGGCAGGGTCACAGATACGCAGTATTTT
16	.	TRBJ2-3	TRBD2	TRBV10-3	CAISEGERGGTDTQYF	TGTGCCATCAGTGAGGGGGAGCGGGGGGGCACAGATACGCAGTATTTT
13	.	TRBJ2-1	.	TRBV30	CAWRSSSYNEQFF	TGTGCCTGGCGTTCGAGCTCCTACAATGAGCAGTTCTTC
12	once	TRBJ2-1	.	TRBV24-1	CATSDFGNEQFF	TGTGCCACCAGTGATTTCGGCAATGAGCAGTTCTTC
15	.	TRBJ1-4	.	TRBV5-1	CASSSNPQGREKLFF	TGCGCCAGCAGTTCAAACCCCCAGGGTAGAGAAAAACTGTTTTTT
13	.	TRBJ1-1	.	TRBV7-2	CASSYIKNTEAFF	TGTGCCAGCAGCTACATTAAGAACACTGAAGCTTTCTTT
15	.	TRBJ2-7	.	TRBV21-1	CASSNSGTGTHSQYF	TGTGCCAGCAGCAATTCCGGGACAGGGACCCACTCGCAGTACTTC
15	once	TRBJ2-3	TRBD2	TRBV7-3	CASSFKAGGRDTQYF	TGTGCCAGCAGCTTCAAGGCGGGGGGCCGGGATACGCAGTATTTT
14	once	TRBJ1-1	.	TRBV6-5	CASSYRTANTEAFF	TGTGCCAGCAGTTACCGCACAGCGAACACTGAAGCTTTCTTT
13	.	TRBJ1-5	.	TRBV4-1	CASSQGADQPQHF	TGCGCCAGCAGCCAGGGGGCGGATCAGCCCCAGCATTTT
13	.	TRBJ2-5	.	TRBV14	CASSQDRGGTQYF	TGTGCCAGCAGCCAAGATCGGGGTGGGACCCAGTACTTC
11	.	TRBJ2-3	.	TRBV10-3	CATYSGYTQYF	TGTGCCACCTACTCAGGGTACACGCAGTATTTT
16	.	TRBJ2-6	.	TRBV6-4	CASSEVGSSGANVLTF	TGTGCCAGCAGTGAGGTGGGGAGCTCTGGGGCCAACGTCCTGACTTTC
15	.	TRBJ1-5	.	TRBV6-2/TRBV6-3	CASSYGQGSNQPQHF	TGTGCCAGCAGTTACGGGCAGGGGAGCAATCAGCCCCAGCATTTT
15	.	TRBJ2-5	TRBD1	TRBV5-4	CASSPRADREETQYF	TGTGCCAGCAGCCCCCGGGCGGACAGGGAGGAGACCCAGTACTTC
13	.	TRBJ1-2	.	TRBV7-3	CASSLRAGKGYTF	TGTGCCAGCAGCTTAAGAGCAGGGAAAGGCTACACCTTC
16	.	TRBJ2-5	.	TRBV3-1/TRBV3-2	CASSQDPRLVGETQYF	TGTGCCAGCAGCCAAGATCCGAGGCTCGTTGGGGAGACCCAGTACTTC
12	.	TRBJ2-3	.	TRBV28	CASSPEGHTQYF	TGTGCCAGCAGTCCTGAGGGCCATACGCAGTATTTT
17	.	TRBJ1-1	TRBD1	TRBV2	CASSEAWTGKFDTEAFF	TGTGCCAGCAGTGAAGCTTGGACAGGGAAGTTTGACACTGAAGCTTTCTTT
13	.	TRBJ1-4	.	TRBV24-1	CATSDRGGEKLFF	TGTGCCACCAGTGACCGCGGGGGCGAAAAACTGTTTTTT
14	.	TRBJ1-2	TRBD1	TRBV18	CASSPGQSNYGYTF	TGTGCCAGCTCACCGGGACAGTCTAACTATGGCTACACCTTC
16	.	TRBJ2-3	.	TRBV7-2	CASSLGVLYDTDTQYF	TGTGCCAGCAGCTTAGGAGTACTCTACGACACAGATACGCAGTATTTT
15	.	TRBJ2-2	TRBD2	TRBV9	CASSFSTSEVEKLFF	TGTGCCAGCAGCTTCTCGACTAGCGAGGTCGAGAAGCTGTTTTTT
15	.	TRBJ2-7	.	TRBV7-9	CASSSHTDRNREQYF	TGTGCCAGCAGCTCCCACACTGATCGGAACAGGGAGCAGTACTTC
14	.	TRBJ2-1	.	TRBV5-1	CASSQGDSYNEQFF	TGCGCCAGCTCCCAAGGGGACTCCTACAATGAGCAGTTCTTC
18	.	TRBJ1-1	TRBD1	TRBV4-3	CASSQEAAGTGVNTEAFF	TGCGCCAGCAGCCAAGAAGCAGCCGGGACAGGGGTGAACACTGAAGCTTTCTTT
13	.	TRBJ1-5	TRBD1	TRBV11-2	CASSWTGDQPQHF	TGTGCCAGCAGCTGGACAGGGGATCAGCCCCAGCATTTT
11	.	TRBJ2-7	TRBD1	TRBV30	CAWRQGPEQYF	TGTGCCTGGCGACAGGGTCCCGAGCAGTACTTC
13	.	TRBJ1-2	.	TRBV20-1	CSASRGMGYGYTF	TGCAGTGCTAGTAGGGGTATGGGCTATGGCTACACCTTC
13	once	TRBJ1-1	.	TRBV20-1	CSASQGRNTEAFF	TGCAGTGCTAGTCAGGGCAGGAACACTGAAGCTTTCTTT
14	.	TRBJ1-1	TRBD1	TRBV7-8	CASSGWDRNTEAFF	TGTGCCAGCAGCGGCTGGGACAGAAACACTGAAGCTTTCTTT
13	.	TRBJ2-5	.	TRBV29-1	CSVERRSGETQYF	TGCAGCGTTGAACGGAGGAGTGGAGAGACCCAGTACTTC
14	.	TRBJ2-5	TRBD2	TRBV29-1	CSGVSGTGQETQYF	TGCAGCGGGGTTAGCGGGACGGGCCAAGAGACCCAGTACTTC
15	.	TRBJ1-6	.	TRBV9	CASSVTGSYNSPLHF	TGTGCCAGCAGCGTGACAGGCTCCTATAATTCACCCCTCCACTTT
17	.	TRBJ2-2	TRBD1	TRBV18	CASSPPTGQGDTGELFF	TGTGCCAGCTCACCACCAACGGGACAGGGGGACACCGGGGAGCTGTTTTTT
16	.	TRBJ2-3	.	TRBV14	CASSQAGNSYTDTQYF	TGTGCCAGCAGCCAAGCCGGGAACAGTTACACAGATACGCAGTATTTT
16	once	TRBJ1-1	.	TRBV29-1	CSVDLAGAGMNTEAFF	TGCAGCGTTGATTTGGCGGGGGCAGGGATGAACACTGAAGCTTTCTTT